These 23 T cell receptor beta chains originate from one sample sequenced in a study of T-cell reconstitution after alpha-beta-depleted transplantation in children. Construction of the TCRbeta library involved unique molecular identifiers. TCRdb re-derived calls from the PCR reads in MiXCR, one entry per CDR3 protein. Of more than 200,000 distinct CDR3 sequences listed, 9% to 10% are singletons. The sequences come from PBMCs from the stem cell graft donor, collected from the stem cell graft. The receptors come from a human donor who donated a stem cell graft to a child with SCID.

This clonotype occurred many times. V is TRBV6-2 or TRBV6-3 and J is TRBJ2-1; 9 nucleotides align to TRBD1. The germline CDR1 and CDR2 sequences are MNHEY and SVGEGT. The CDR3 spans 15 residues. The V gene end was trimmed by 2 bases and the J gene end by 7 bases; junction bases not matched to a gene: 6. The CDR3 spells CASSYGTGKGNEQFF. The DNA of the CDR3 is TGTGCCAGCAGTTACGGGACAGGGAAAGGGAATGAGCAGTTCTTC.

This sequence joins TRBV15 and TRBJ1-6, with D tentatively TRBD1 (5 bases). CDR1 LNHNV and CDR2 YYDKDF come from the germline V gene (reference sequence). Trimming pared 1 base from V and 6 bases from J, leaving 16 bases between. The CDR3 totals 17 residues. The CDR3, as DNA: TGTGCCACCAGCAGAGCATTAGGGGACGGGCTTAATTCACCCCTCCACTTT. Amino acids: CATSRALGDGLNSPLHF. Based on the CDR3 plus reference TRBV15 and TRBJ1-6, the full variable domain is DAMVIQNPRYQVTQFGKPVTLSCSQTLNHNVMYWYQQKSSQAPKLLFHYYDKDFNNEADTPDNFQSRRPNTSFCFLDIRSPGLGDTAMYLCATSRALGDGLNSPLHFGNGTRLTVT.

This clonotype turned up a few times. This rearrangement joins TRBV29-1 to TRBJ1-1; a possible D gene is TRBD1 (5 bases). The germline V gene encodes CDR1 SQVTM and CDR2 ANQGSEA. Trimming took 6 bases from V and 10 from J, leaving 12 bases between them. The CDR3 length is 10 residues. CDR3 in DNA: TGCAGCGTCCACTCGAGGGGAGCTTTCTTT. Translated, it gives CSVHSRGAFF.

This clonotype was observed at least ten times. The chain combines TRBV12-3 or TRBV12-4 with TRBJ1-5, with 7 bases lining up with TRBD1. The CDR3 is made up of 13 amino acids. The V gene end was trimmed by 3 bases and the J gene end by 7 bases; junction bases not matched to a gene: 3. CDR3 in DNA: TGTGCCAGCAGTTTGGGACAGAGCCAGCCCCAGCATTTT. Amino acids: CASSLGQSQPQHF.

As for this clonotype: With a much larger clone just one base away, this may be a read error. This chain connects TRBV12-5 to TRBJ1-2; unclear D gene. CDR3 length: 15 residues. Germline values: CDR1 LGHNT, CDR2 FRNRAP. The DNA of the CDR3 is TGTGCTAGTGGTCCCGAAGGCCTTCTGAGCAATGGCTACCCCTTC. Its translation is CASGPEGLLSNGYPF.

This clonotype was counted ten times or more. The chain employs TRBV20-1 and TRBJ2-1; D may be TRBD1 or TRBD2 (6 bases each). Trimming cost V 3 bases and J 0 bases, with 12 bases left between them. Germline assignment: CDR1 DFQATT and CDR2 SNEGSKA (reference sequence). This CDR3 comprises 15 residues. The CDR3 DNA follows: TGCAGTGCTAGTAGGGGGGTGAGCTCCTACAATGAGCAGTTCTTC. Amino acid sequence: CSASRGVSSYNEQFF.

This clonotype was seen many times. The chain employs TRBV5-6 and TRBJ2-7; TRBD1 is a possible D gene (6 bases). The CDR3 has 13 residues. Between the trimmed V and J ends, which lost 2 bases and 3 bases, there was a span of 9 bases. The germline CDR1 and CDR2 sequences are SGHDT and YYEEEE. DNA for the CDR3: TGTGCCAGCAGCTTTACAGGGATCTACGAGCAGTACTTC. It codes for CASSFTGIYEQYF. The variable domain in full, with the rest retrieved from reference TRBV5-6 and TRBJ2-7, is DAGVTQSPTHLIKTRGQQVTLRCSPKSGHDTVSWYQQALGQGPQFIFQYYEEEERQRGNFPDRFSGHQFPNYSSELNVNALLLGDSALYLCASSFTGIYEQYFGPGTRLTVT.

There are many counts of this clonotype. V and J are TRBV5-4 and TRBJ2-6; D may be TRBD2 (6 bases). The CDR3 runs to 19 residues. The V end lost 0 bases, the J end lost 0 bases, and 16 bases lay between the germline ends. Germline lookup yields CDR1 SGHNT and CDR2 YYREEE (reference sequence). CDR3 in DNA: TGTGCCAGCAGCTTGGGGGGGAGGAGCTTTCTCTCTGGGGCCAACGTCCTGACTTTC. It encodes CASSLGGRSFLSGANVLTF. Using reference TRBV5-4 and TRBJ2-6 for the parts outside the CDR3, the full variable domain is ETGVTQSPTHLIKTRGQQVTLRCSSQSGHNTVSWYQQALGQGPQFIFQYYREEENGRGNFPPRFSGLQFPNYSSELNVNALELDDSALYLCASSLGGRSFLSGANVLTFGAGSRLTVL.

Regarding this clonotype: One end of the junction does not line up with germline, which may come from a read error. The rearrangement links TRBV4-3 to TRBJ2-3, with D possibly TRBD1 on 5 matching bases. Germline assignment: CDR1 LGHNA and CDR2 YSLEER. This CDR3 has 15 amino acids. The CDR3 nucleotides are TGCGACAGCAGCCAAGCGACAGCCCGCACAGATACGCAGTATTTT. It encodes CDSSQATARTDTQYF.

The sample holds many counts of this clonotype. CDR3 nucleotide sequence: TGTGCCATCAGTGAGTCGACGAGCAATCAGCCCCAGCATTTT. Translation: CAISESTSNQPQHF. The V and J genes are TRBV10-3 and TRBJ1-5; D gene uncertain. V was clipped by 0 bases and J by 1 base, with 4 bases between them. This CDR3 spans 14 amino acids. Germline loops: CDR1 ENHRY, CDR2 SYGVKD.

This clonotype was picked up many times. This chain connects TRBV5-1 to TRBJ2-1; no firm D call. The germline V gene encodes CDR1 SGHRS and CDR2 YFSETQ. CDR3 size: 15 residues. V gave up 2 bases and J gave up 2 bases, with 11 bases separating them. CDR3 region: CASSFTEFTYNEQFF. CDR3 in DNA: TGCGCCAGCAGCTTTACCGAATTTACCTACAATGAGCAGTTCTTC.

This clonotype was picked up many times. The J gene is TRBJ1-1, the V gene TRBV20-1; perhaps TRBD1 as D (5 bases). The CDR3 is made up of 12 amino acids. CDR1 is DFQATT, CDR2 SNEGSKA, per germline (reference sequence). V was shortened by 6 bases and J by 1 base, with 9 bases between the two germline ends. The DNA of the CDR3 is TGCAGTGCCTGGGGCAGGAACACTGAAGCTTTCTTT. Translation gives CSAWGRNTEAFF.

This clonotype has at least ten counts. The chain joins TRBV24-1 to TRBJ1-4; D is unresolved. The CDR3 totals 14 residues. V was trimmed by 5 bases and J by 10 bases, leaving 16 bases between them. The germline V gene has CDR1 KGHDR and CDR2 SFDVKD. In DNA, the CDR3 is TGTGCCACCAGTGGGAGCCAACCGGGAGCAAAACTGTTTTTT. It is translated as CATSGSQPGAKLFF.

This clonotype was detected many times. The chain is built from TRBV5-1 and TRBJ1-2; TRBD1 agrees at 7 bases. Germline trimming cut 4 bases from V and 7 bases from J; bases unmatched to any gene: 16. The CDR3 is 16 residues long. The germline CDR1 and CDR2 sequences are SGHRS and YFSETQ. CDR3 region: CASSPGQVPLYRGYTF. CDR3 in DNA: TGCGCCAGCAGCCCCGGACAGGTTCCCCTATACCGTGGCTACACCTTC. The variable domain in full, completed from reference TRBV5-1 and TRBJ1-2, reads KAGVTQTPRYLIKTRGQQVTLSCSPISGHRSVSWYQQTPGQGLQFLFEYFSETQRNKGNFPGRFSGRQFSNSRSEMNVSTLELGDSALYLCASSPGQVPLYRGYTFGSGTRLTVV.

This clonotype was detected ten times or more. In DNA, the CDR3 is TGTGCCAGCAGCCTAATACGGGACTCCGCCACAGATACGCAGTATTTT. It codes for CASSLIRDSATDTQYF. The chain couples TRBV4-2 to TRBJ2-3; weak D call: TRBD2 (6 bases). The CDR3 contains 16 residues. Germline CDR1 and CDR2: LGHNA and YNFKEQ. Deletions cut 4 bases from V and 2 bases from J, with 16 bases between.

This clonotype was counted ten times or more. This chain connects TRBV28 to TRBJ2-7, with 9 nucleotides matching TRBD1. Germline assignment: CDR1 MDHEN and CDR2 SYDVKM. The CDR3 length is 15 residues. V shed 5 bases and J 4 bases; nucleotides not matched to a gene: 9. The CDR3 here is CASSVYRGPGYEQYF. The CDR3, as DNA: TGTGCCAGCAGTGTGTACAGGGGGCCAGGGTACGAGCAGTACTTC.

This clonotype was seen repeatedly, ten times or more. The gene calls are TRBV2 and TRBJ2-4; D uncertain. The V gene's germline CDR1 is SNHLY and CDR2 FYNNEI. The V end lost 1 base, the J end lost 0 bases, and 10 bases lay between the germline ends. This CDR3 spans 16 amino acids. CDR3 DNA sequence: TGTGCCAGCAGTGAAGGGCCCGCCTTAGCCAAAAACATTCAGTACTTC. Encoded protein: CASSEGPALAKNIQYF.

This clonotype was detected ten times or more. The chain uses TRBV6-5 and TRBJ1-2, with D unresolved. The V end lost 0 bases, the J end lost 2 bases, and 19 bases lay between the germline ends. This CDR3 contains 18 residues. Germline loops: CDR1 MNHEY, CDR2 SVGAGI. CDR3 DNA: TGTGCCAGCAGTTACTCCGTACTTTCTACCGGGTTAAACTATGGCTACACCTTC. Protein product: CASSYSVLSTGLNYGYTF.

Concerning this clonotype itself: Since a much larger clone is just one base distant, this may be a read error. This rearrangement joins TRBV7-9 to TRBJ1-2; TRBD1 matches 7 bases. The J segment lost 12 bases and the V segment lost 4 bases, leaving 14 bases of the junction unmatched. CDR3 length: 14 amino acids. Germline lookup yields CDR1 SEHNR and CDR2 FQNEAQ (reference sequence). DNA of the CDR3: TGTGCCAGCAGCTCCTACACAGGGGACGGCGGCGACACCTTC. This encodes CASSSYTGDGGDTF.

In its sample, this clonotype was seen many times. V usage is TRBV4-3 and J usage is TRBJ2-1; D is possibly TRBD1 (6 bases). The CDR3 contains 16 residues. Trimming stripped 0 bases from V and 5 bases from J, with 14 bases between. Germline V lookup: CDR1 LGHNA, CDR2 YSLEER. The DNA of the CDR3 is TGCGCCAGCAGCCAAGAGAGTCTGACAGGAAACAATGAGCAGTTCTTC. Translated: CASSQESLTGNNEQFF.

There are a few counts of this clonotype. The CDR3 DNA reads as TGTGCCGGCGGGGGGGGTGGCACCGGGGAGCTGTTTTTT. Translated, it gives CAGGGGGTGELFF. The rearrangement uses TRBV6-1 and TRBJ2-2; 9 positions agree with TRBD2. The V gene's germline CDR1 is MNHNS and CDR2 SASEGT. The junction had 5 bases not matched to a gene; V was cut back by 11 bases and J by 4 bases. CDR3 length: 13 residues.

The chain couples TRBV5-1 to TRBJ2-7; a weak D match, TRBD2 (7 bases). The CDR3 is 16 residues long. Germline V gene sequence: CDR1 SGHRS, CDR2 YFSETQ. V was clipped by 3 bases and J by 2 bases, with 18 bases between them. CDR3 in amino acids: CASSSPGPRGPYEQYF. As DNA, the CDR3 is TGCGCCAGCAGCTCGCCTGGACCGCGGGGGCCCTACGAGCAGTACTTC.

This clonotype was observed many times. This chain uses TRBV4-2 with TRBJ2-3, with D perhaps TRBD2 (6 bases). The CDR3 extends over 16 amino acids. Germline loops: CDR1 LGHNA, CDR2 YNFKEQ. With 2 bases removed from V and 1 base from J, the gap between germline ends came to 13 bases. CDR3 bases: TGTGCCAGCAGCCAAACGCGGGGAACTCGCACAGATACGCAGTATTTT. Translating it yields CASSQTRGTRTDTQYF.